The 27 T cell receptor beta chains below were found in one sample sequenced in a study of identical twins. TCRdb ran MiXCR on the 5' RACE reads and lists one entry per CDR3 protein. The sample comprises a few hundred thousand distinct CDR3 sequences, 9.6% of which are singletons, and more than 2.5% rests with the top ten. The same sample was also studied in work on yellow fever vaccine responses in identical twins.

The material sequenced was PBMCs. The receptor source for this set is a woman younger than 35 in good health.

This chain uses TRBV5-1 with TRBJ2-5, with D possibly being TRBD1 (6 bases). Trimming took off 7 bases at V and 5 bases at J, with 15 bases between the two ends. From germline, CDR1 is SGHRS and CDR2 YFSETQ. The CDR3 is 13 residues long. This CDR3 reads CASHPGDTETQYF. The CDR3 DNA reads TGCGCCAGCCACCCCGGGGACACCGAGACCCAGTACTTC.

This chain connects TRBV6-2 or TRBV6-3 to TRBJ2-1; TRBD2 aligns across 12 bases. Germline-derived CDR1 and CDR2 are MNHEY and SVGEGT. V lost 0 bases, J lost 2 bases, and 5 bases stayed unmatched. This CDR3 is built from 18 residues. The CDR3 DNA reads as TGTGCCAGCAGTTACTCGCCTAGCGGGAGGGCCCCCTACAATGAGCAGTTCTTC. Translating it yields CASSYSPSGRAPYNEQFF.

This clonotype was picked up many times. This chain uses TRBV3-1 with TRBJ2-2; D may be TRBD1 or TRBD2 (5 bases each). CDR1 LGHDT and CDR2 YNNKEL come from the germline V gene (reference sequence). This CDR3 contains 15 residues. The V gene lost 1 base and the J gene lost 6 bases, with 12 bases spanning the gap. The CDR3 is CASSQGDRLSGELFF. Here the CDR3 DNA reads TGTGCCAGCAGCCAAGGGGACCGTCTTTCCGGGGAGCTGTTTTTT.

The DNA of the CDR3 is TGTGCCAGCAGCTTGGCGGGGTGGGGCACAGATACGCAGTATTTT. Amino acid sequence: CASSLAGWGTDTQYF. This chain links TRBV5-4 with TRBJ2-3; D perhaps matches TRBD2 (5 bases). Germline-derived CDR1 and CDR2 are SGHNT and YYREEE (reference sequence). The CDR3 covers 15 residues. V was pared by 0 bases and J by 1 base, with 9 bases between.

Only one count was recorded for this clonotype. The chain links TRBV3-1 to TRBJ2-3; unclear D gene. In germline, CDR1 is LGHDT, CDR2 YNNKEL (reference sequence). The ends were cut back, 0 bases at V and 2 bases at J, with 12 bases in the middle. The CDR3 is made up of 16 amino acids. As DNA, the CDR3 is TGTGCCAGCAGCCAAGATGGTACGGGTCCCACAGATACGCAGTATTTT. Its protein is CASSQDGTGPTDTQYF.

The sample holds many counts of this clonotype. The rearrangement uses TRBV4-2 and TRBJ2-1; TRBD2 aligns across 12 bases. Germline V lookup: CDR1 LGHNA, CDR2 YNFKEQ. The length of the CDR3 is 16 residues. J lost 4 bases, V lost 3 bases, and 4 bases had no gene match. The CDR3 here is CASSQETSGGYNEQFF. In DNA form, the CDR3 reads TGTGCCAGCAGCCAGGAGACTAGCGGGGGTTACAATGAGCAGTTCTTC.

The V gene is TRBV3-1, the J gene TRBJ2-3; no firm D call. Germline V gene sequence: CDR1 LGHDT, CDR2 YNNKEL (reference sequence). The germline V and J ends were trimmed by 2 bases and 4 bases, with 13 bases remaining between them. The CDR3 totals 15 residues. CDR3 sequence reads: CASSQLLLAADTQYF. The CDR3 DNA reads as TGTGCCAGCAGCCAACTCCTATTGGCGGCAGATACGCAGTATTTT.

This clonotype was counted many times. The rearrangement uses TRBV28 and TRBJ2-5, with D maybe TRBD2 (6 bases). The V and J ends lost 3 bases and 1 base respectively, with 18 bases between them. Looked up from germline, CDR1 is MDHEN and CDR2 is SYDVKM. The CDR3 spans 17 residues. The chain's CDR3 is CASSFEVGGSGQETQYF. The CDR3 nucleotides are TGTGCCAGCAGTTTCGAAGTAGGAGGGTCAGGCCAAGAGACCCAGTACTTC.

This rearrangement joins TRBV29-1 to TRBJ2-1; TRBD1 might be the D (6 bases). Germline loops: CDR1 SQVTM, CDR2 ANQGSEA. V lost 1 base and J lost 7, with 8 bases in between. CDR3 size: 12 residues. CDR3 region: CSVEGQANEQFF. The CDR3 DNA reads TGCAGCGTTGAAGGACAGGCGAATGAGCAGTTCTTC.

This clonotype was counted at least ten times. This chain joins TRBV5-6 and TRBJ2-7; D possibly corresponds to TRBD1 (6 bases). V was trimmed by 2 bases and J by 1 base, leaving 13 bases between them. Germline CDR1 and CDR2: SGHDT and YYEEEE. This CDR3 is 15 amino acids long. The CDR3 spells CASSFTGKRSYEQYF. The CDR3 nucleotides read TGTGCCAGCAGCTTCACAGGGAAGAGGTCCTACGAGCAGTACTTC.

The gene calls are TRBV7-2 and TRBJ2-5; 7 positions agree with TRBD2. The CDR3 contains 16 residues. Germline loops: CDR1 SGHTA, CDR2 FQGNSA. J gave up 5 bases and V 2 bases, and 11 bases lay outside the gene matches. In DNA, the CDR3 is TGTGCCAGCAGCTTAACAATCCCGGGACTAACGGAGACCCAGTACTTC. It translates to CASSLTIPGLTETQYF.

There are a few counts of this clonotype. This chain connects TRBV7-8 to TRBJ2-1; 11 bases match TRBD2. Trimming cost V 4 bases and J 0 bases; bases outside gene matches: 8. Germline V gives CDR1 SGHVS, CDR2 FQNEAQ. This CDR3 has 18 amino acids. Here the CDR3 reads CASSSGLAGGSSYNEQFF. DNA of the CDR3: TGTGCCAGCAGCTCCGGGCTAGCGGGAGGAAGCTCCTACAATGAGCAGTTCTTC.

In its sample, this clonotype was seen a few times. The DNA for the CDR3 is TGTGCCAGCAGTTACTCGAGTCCCAGCGGGGGGGCAGGGGAGCAGTTCTTC. This encodes CASSYSSPSGGAGEQFF. This rearrangement joins TRBV6-5 to TRBJ2-1, with TRBD2 identical over 10 bases. Trimming took 0 bases from V and 10 from J; bases not matched to a gene: 12. The CDR3 sequence is 17 residues long. Germline CDR1 MNHEY, CDR2 SVGAGI.

The chain is built from TRBV20-1 and TRBJ2-5; D remains unclear. The CDR3 loop spans 11 amino acids. The V end was cut by 7 bases, the J end by 4 bases, with 10 bases between. CDR1 is DFQATT and CDR2 is SNEGSKA in the germline V gene (reference sequence). CDR3 DNA: TGCAGTGTCCGGTTTTTAGAGACCCAGTACTTC. Protein: CSVRFLETQYF.

This chain links TRBV7-3 with TRBJ2-7, with TRBD2 matching over 10 bases. Germline V gene lookup returns CDR1 SGHTA and CDR2 FQGTGA. The junction had 5 bases not matched to a gene; V was cut back by 1 base and J by 5 bases. The CDR3 sequence is 15 residues long. This CDR3 reads CASSLNPSGGHEQYF. Written as DNA, the CDR3 is TGTGCCAGCAGCTTAAACCCTAGCGGGGGCCACGAGCAGTACTTC.

This clonotype was counted ten times or more. The chain employs TRBV12-3 or TRBV12-4 and TRBJ2-5; 8 bases are a match to TRBD2. Trimming removed 6 bases from V and 4 bases from J; junction bases left unmatched: 7. The CDR3 is 14 amino acids. DNA for the CDR3: TGTGCCAGCAGCGGAACGGGGGGGCTAGAGACCCAGTACTTC. Translating gives CASSGTGGLETQYF.

As concerns this clonotype: At one end the junction does not follow the germline gene, possibly because of a read error. The chain has TRBV7-9 and TRBJ1-4, with D possibly matching TRBD1 (5 bases). CDR1 and CDR2 (germline): SEHNR, FQNEAQ (reference sequence). The CDR3 runs 14 residues. The CDR3 loop is CSSSPMGANEKLFF. CDR3 coding DNA: TGTTCCAGCAGCCCAATGGGGGCTAATGAAAAACTGTTTTTT.

The CDR3 protein is CSATKGNEQFF. As DNA, the CDR3 is TGCAGCGCGACCAAGGGCAATGAGCAGTTCTTC. The chain has TRBV29-1 and TRBJ2-1; D remains ambiguous. CDR1 and CDR2 (germline): SQVTM, ANQGSEA. Trimming removed 7 bases at V and 6 bases at J, with 10 bases between. The CDR3 is 11 amino acids.

This clonotype has only a few counts. The V and J genes are TRBV20-1 and TRBJ2-3; 13 positions match TRBD2. CDR1 and CDR2 from the germline V gene are DFQATT and SNEGSKA (reference sequence). J was trimmed by 8 bases and V by 6 bases; bases with no gene match: 8. The CDR3 is made up of 14 amino acids. The CDR3 region is CSAQPGLAGTTQYF. The CDR3 DNA follows: TGCAGTGCGCAACCGGGACTAGCGGGAACTACGCAGTATTTT.

This clonotype was observed many times. The J gene is TRBJ2-4, the V gene TRBV6-2 or TRBV6-3; D possibly corresponds to TRBD1 (6 bases). The CDR3 is made up of 14 amino acids. V was cut by 2 bases and J by 12 bases, with 17 bases left in between. Germline CDR1 and CDR2: MNHEY and SVGEGT. The DNA for the CDR3 is TGTGCCAGCAGTTACCGGCAGGGGCAGCCCGGTCAGTACTTC. Residues: CASSYRQGQPGQYF.

Ten or more counts support this clonotype. This chain connects TRBV20-1 to TRBJ2-1, with 9 positions matching TRBD2. The CDR3 has 13 residues. V trimming: 6 bases; J trimming: 5 bases; junction bases outside the gene matches: 5. CDR1 and CDR2 from the germline V gene are DFQATT and SNEGSKA (reference sequence). This chain's CDR3 is CSAAGGFDNEQFF. The CDR3 region has the DNA TGCAGTGCGGCGGGAGGGTTCGACAATGAGCAGTTCTTC.

Ten or more counts support this clonotype. This rearrangement joins TRBV4-2 to TRBJ2-7; 8 positions match TRBD1. J was trimmed by 3 bases and V by 0 bases; bases with no gene match: 4. This CDR3 comprises 15 residues. CDR1 is LGHNA and CDR2 is YNFKEQ in the germline V gene. CDR3 nucleotides: TGTGCCAGCAGCCAAGACCGGGACAGGAACTACGAGCAGTACTTC. Translated: CASSQDRDRNYEQYF.

This clonotype was observed many times. This chain joins TRBV29-1 and TRBJ2-1, with D tentatively TRBD1 or TRBD2 (5 bases each). CDR3 size: 11 residues. The V end lost 6 bases, the J end lost 9 bases, and 12 bases lay between the germline ends. Germline CDR1 reads SQVTM; CDR2 reads ANQGSEA. CDR3 in amino acids: CSVDRGTEQFF. For the CDR3, the DNA is TGCAGCGTGGACCGGGGCACTGAGCAGTTCTTC.

The rearrangement joins TRBV6-2 or TRBV6-3 to TRBJ2-1, with 8 bases that match TRBD2. The CDR3 runs to 16 residues. Germline V gene lookup returns CDR1 MNHEY and CDR2 SVGEGT. V trimming: 6 bases; J trimming: 4 bases; junction bases outside the gene matches: 11. CDR3 region: CASSRSGLASYNEQFF. CDR3 nucleotides: TGTGCCAGCAGCCGCTCAGGACTAGCCTCATACAATGAGCAGTTCTTC.

This clonotype has at least ten counts. V usage is TRBV28 and J usage is TRBJ2-1, with 7 bases fitting TRBD1. After removal of 7 bases from V and 0 bases from J, the junction contained 18 bases not matched to a gene. CDR1 and CDR2 from the germline V gene are MDHEN and SYDVKM. There are 19 residues in the CDR3. The CDR3, as DNA: TGTGCCAGCATCTCCTACAAGACAGGGCATGAAAGCTCCTACAATGAGCAGTTCTTC. Residues: CASISYKTGHESSYNEQFF.

CDR3 in DNA: TGTGCCAGCAGCTTTAACAACCTAGGGGCGGAAAAAGATACGCAGTATTTT. It translates to CASSFNNLGAEKDTQYF. The rearrangement uses TRBV7-9 and TRBJ2-3; D might be TRBD1 (5 bases). The CDR3 runs to 17 residues. Trimming left V 3 bases short and J 5 bases short, with 21 bases between. Germline V gene sequence: CDR1 SEHNR, CDR2 FQNEAQ (reference sequence).

This clonotype was seen a handful of times. The CDR3 nucleotides are TGTGCCAGCAGCCAACTATCGGGACAGGGTATAATCGGGGAGCTGTTTTTT. Translated: CASSQLSGQGIIGELFF. The V and J genes are TRBV4-2 and TRBJ2-2; 9 bases agree with TRBD1. The V gene's germline CDR1 is LGHNA and CDR2 YNFKEQ. V trimming: 2 bases; J trimming: 7 bases; junction bases outside the gene matches: 11. This CDR3 is built from 17 residues.